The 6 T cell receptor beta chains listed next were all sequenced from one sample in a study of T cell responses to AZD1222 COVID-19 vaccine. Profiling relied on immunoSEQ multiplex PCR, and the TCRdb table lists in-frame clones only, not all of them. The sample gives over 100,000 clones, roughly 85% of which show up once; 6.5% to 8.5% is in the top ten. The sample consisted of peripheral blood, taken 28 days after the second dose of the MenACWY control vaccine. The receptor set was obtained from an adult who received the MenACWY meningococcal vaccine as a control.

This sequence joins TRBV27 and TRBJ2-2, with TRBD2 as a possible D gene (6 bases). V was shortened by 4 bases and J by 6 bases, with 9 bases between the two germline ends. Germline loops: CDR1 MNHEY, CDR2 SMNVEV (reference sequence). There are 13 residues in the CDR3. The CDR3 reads CASSSRLAGELFF. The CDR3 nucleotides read TGTGCCAGCAGTTCTAGACTAGCCGGGGAGCTGTTTTTT.

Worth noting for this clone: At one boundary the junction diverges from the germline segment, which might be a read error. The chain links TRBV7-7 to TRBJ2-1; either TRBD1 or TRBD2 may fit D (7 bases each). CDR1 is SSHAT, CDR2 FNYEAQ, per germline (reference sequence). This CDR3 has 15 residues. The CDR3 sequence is CASSPGGGSYNEQFF. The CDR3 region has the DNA TGTGCTAGCAGCCCAGGGGGGGGGTCCTACAATGAGCAGTTCTTC.

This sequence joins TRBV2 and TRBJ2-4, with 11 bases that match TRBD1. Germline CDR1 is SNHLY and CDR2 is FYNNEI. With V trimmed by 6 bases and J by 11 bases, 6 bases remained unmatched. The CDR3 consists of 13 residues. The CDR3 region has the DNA TGTGCCAGCAGGCCGGGACAGGGGGGTCTTCAGTACTTC. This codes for CASRPGQGGLQYF.

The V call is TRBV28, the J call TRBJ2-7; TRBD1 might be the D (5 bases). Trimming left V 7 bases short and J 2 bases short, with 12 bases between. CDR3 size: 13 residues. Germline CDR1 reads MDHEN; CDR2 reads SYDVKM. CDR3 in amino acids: CASTQGTTYEQYV. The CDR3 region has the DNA TGTGCCAGCACTCAGGGAACCACCTACGAGCAGTACGTC.

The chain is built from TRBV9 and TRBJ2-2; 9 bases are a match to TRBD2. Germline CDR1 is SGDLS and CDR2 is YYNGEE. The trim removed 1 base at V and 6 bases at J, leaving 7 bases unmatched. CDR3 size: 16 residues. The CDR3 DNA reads TGTGCCAGCAGCGTAAGCAGCGGGAGGATGGCCGGGGAGCTGTTTTTT. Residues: CASSVSSGRMAGELFF.

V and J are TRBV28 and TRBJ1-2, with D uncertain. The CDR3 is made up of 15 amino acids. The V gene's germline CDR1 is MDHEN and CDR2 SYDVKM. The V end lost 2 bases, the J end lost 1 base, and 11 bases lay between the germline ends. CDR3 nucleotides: TGTGCCAGCAGTTTAATTCCAGGCGTTAACTATGGCTACACCTTC. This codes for CASSLIPGVNYGYTF.